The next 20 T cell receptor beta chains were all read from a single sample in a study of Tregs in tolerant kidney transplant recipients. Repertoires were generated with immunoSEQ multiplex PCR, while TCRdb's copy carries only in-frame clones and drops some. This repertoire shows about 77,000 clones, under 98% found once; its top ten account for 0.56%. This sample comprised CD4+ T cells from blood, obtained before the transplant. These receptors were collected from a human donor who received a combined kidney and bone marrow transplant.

Written as DNA, the CDR3 is TGCGCCAGCAGCTCCGAGAGAGATAACACTGAAGCTTTCTTT. The encoded protein is CASSSERDNTEAFF. The gene calls are TRBV5-1 and TRBJ1-1; unclear D gene. The CDR3 is made up of 14 amino acids. The V end was cut by 3 bases, the J end by 2 bases, with 11 bases between. Germline CDR1 is SGHRS and CDR2 is YFSETQ.

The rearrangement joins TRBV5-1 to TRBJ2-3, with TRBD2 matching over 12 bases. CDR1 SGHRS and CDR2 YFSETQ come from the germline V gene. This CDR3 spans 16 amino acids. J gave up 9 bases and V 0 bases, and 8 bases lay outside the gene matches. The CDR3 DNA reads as TGCGCCAGCAGCTTGGTTGTATCTAGCGGGGGGGCGACGCAGTATTTT. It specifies CASSLVVSSGGATQYF.

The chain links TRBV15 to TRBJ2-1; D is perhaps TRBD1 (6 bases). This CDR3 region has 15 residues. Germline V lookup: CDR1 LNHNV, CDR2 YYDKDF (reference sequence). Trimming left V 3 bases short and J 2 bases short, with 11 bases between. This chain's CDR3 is CATSRRQATYNEQFF. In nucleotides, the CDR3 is TGTGCCACCAGCAGGAGACAGGCTACCTACAATGAGCAGTTCTTC.

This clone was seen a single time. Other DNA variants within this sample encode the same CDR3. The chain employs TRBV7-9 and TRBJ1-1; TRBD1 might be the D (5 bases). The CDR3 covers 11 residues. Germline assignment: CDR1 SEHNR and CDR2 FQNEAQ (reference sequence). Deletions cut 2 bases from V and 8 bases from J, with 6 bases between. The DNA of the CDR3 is TGTGCCAGCAGCTTAAGACAGGAAGCTTTCTTT. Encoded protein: CASSLRQEAFF.

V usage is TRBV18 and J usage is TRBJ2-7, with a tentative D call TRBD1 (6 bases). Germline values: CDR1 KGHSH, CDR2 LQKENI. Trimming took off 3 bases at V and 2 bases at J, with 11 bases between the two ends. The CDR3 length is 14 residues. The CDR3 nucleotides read TGTGCCAGCTCACCTCCGACAGGAACCTACGAGCAGTACTTC. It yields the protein CASSPPTGTYEQYF.

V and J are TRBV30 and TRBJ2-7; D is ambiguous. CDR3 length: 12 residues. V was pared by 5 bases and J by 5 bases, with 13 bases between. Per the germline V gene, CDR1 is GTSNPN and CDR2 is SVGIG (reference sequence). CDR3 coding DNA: TGTGCCTGGGACATACATGGCAACGAGCAGTACTTC. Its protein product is CAWDIHGNEQYF.

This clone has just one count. This CDR3 is CASSSETGNNEQFF. CDR3 DNA sequence: TGCGCCAGCAGCTCGGAGACAGGGAACAATGAGCAGTTCTTC. The chain has TRBV5-1 and TRBJ2-1; 7 bases match TRBD1. The germline V gene encodes CDR1 SGHRS and CDR2 YFSETQ. CDR3 length: 14 amino acids. With 3 bases clipped from V and 5 bases from J, the junction kept 5 bases outside the gene matches.

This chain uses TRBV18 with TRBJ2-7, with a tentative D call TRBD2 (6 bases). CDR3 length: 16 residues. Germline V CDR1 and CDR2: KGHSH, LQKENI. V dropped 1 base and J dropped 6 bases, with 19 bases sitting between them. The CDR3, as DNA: TGTGCCAGCTCACCACTTGACGGGGGACCCCTGGGCGAGCAGTACTTC. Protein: CASSPLDGGPLGEQYF.

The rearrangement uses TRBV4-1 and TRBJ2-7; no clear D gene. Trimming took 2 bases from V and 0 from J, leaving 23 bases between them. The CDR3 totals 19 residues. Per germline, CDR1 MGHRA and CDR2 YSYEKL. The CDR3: CASSQWAAVGSVSSYEQYF. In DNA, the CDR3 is TGCGCCAGCAGCCAATGGGCCGCCGTTGGCTCAGTCAGCTCCTACGAGCAGTACTTC.

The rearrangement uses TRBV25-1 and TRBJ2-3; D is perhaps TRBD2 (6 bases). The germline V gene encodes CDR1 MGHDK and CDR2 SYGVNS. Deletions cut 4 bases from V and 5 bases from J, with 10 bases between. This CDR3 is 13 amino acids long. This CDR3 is CASSAPTRDTQYF. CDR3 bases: TGTGCCAGCAGTGCCCCGACTAGAGATACGCAGTATTTT. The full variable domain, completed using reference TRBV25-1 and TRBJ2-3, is EADIYQTPRYLVIGTGKKITLECSQTMGHDKMYWYQQDPGMELHLIHYSYGVNSTEKGDLSSESTVSRIRTEHFPLTLESARPSHTSQYLCASSAPTRDTQYFGPGTRLTVL.

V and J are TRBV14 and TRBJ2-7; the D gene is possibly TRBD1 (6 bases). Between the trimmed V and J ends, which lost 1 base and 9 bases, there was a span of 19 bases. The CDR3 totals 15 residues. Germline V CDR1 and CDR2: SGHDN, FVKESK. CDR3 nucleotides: TGTGCCAGCAGCCAAGGCAGGGGACCCCTACGAGGGCAGTACTTC. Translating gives CASSQGRGPLRGQYF.

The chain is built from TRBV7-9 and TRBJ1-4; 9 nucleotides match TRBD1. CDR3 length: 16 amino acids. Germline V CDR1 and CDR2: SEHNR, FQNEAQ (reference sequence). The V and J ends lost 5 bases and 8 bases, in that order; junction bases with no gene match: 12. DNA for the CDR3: TGTGCCAGCAGCATCAGAACAGGGGGCTCGGGGGAAAAACTGTTTTTT. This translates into CASSIRTGGSGEKLFF.

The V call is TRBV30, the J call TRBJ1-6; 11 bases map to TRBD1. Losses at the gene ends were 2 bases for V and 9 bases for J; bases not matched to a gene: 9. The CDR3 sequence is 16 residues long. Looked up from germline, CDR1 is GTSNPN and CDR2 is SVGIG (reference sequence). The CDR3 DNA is TGTGCCTGGAGTTTGGGACAGGGGGTTTTAGGTTCACCCCTCCACTTT. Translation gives CAWSLGQGVLGSPLHF. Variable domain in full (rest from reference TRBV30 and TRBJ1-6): SQTIHQWPATLVQPVGSPLSLECTVEGTSNPNLYWYRQAAGRGLQLLFYSVGIGQISSEVPQNLSASRPQDRQFILSSKKLLLSDSGFYLCAWSLGQGVLGSPLHFGNGTRLTVT.

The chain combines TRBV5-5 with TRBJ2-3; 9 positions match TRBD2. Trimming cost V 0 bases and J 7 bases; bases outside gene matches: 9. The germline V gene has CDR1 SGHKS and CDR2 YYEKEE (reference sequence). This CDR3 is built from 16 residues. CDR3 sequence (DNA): TGTGCCAGCAGCTTGGGGCTAGCGGGGTTGTTATATACGCAGTATTTT. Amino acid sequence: CASSLGLAGLLYTQYF.

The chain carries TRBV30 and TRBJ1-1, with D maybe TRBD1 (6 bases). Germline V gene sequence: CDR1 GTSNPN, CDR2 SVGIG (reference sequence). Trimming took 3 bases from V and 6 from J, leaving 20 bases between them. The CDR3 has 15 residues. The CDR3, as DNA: TGTGCCTGGAGGACCGGGACAAGAGTTTGGGCTGAAGCTTTCTTT. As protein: CAWRTGTRVWAEAFF.

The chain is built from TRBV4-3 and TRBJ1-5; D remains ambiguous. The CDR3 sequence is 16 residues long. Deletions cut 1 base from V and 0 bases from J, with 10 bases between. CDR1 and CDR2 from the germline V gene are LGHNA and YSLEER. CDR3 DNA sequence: TGCGCCAGCAGCCAAGTGCCGGGGAGTAGCAATCAGCCCCAGCATTTT. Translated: CASSQVPGSSNQPQHF.

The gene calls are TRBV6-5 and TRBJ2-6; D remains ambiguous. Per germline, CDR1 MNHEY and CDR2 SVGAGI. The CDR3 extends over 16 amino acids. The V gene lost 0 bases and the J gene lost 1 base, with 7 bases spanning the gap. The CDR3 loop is CASSYSYLSGANVLTF. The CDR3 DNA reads TGTGCCAGCAGTTACTCGTACTTGTCTGGGGCCAACGTCCTGACTTTC.

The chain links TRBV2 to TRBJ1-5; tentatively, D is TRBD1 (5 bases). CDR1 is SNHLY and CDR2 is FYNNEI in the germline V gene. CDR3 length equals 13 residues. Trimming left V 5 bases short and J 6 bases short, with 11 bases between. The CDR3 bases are TGTGCCAGCAGTACGACAGTGGCTCAGCCCCAGCATTTT. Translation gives CASSTTVAQPQHF.

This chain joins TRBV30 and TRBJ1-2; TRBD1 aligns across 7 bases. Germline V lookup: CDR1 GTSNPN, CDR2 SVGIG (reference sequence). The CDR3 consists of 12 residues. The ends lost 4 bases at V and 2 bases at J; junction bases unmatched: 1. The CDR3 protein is CAWTTGNYGYTF. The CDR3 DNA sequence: TGTGCCTGGACGACAGGGAACTATGGCTACACCTTC.

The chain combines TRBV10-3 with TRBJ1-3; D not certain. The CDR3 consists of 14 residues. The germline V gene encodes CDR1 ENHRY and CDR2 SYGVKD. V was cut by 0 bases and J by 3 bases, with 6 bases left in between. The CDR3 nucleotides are TGTGCCATCAGTGAGTCTAACAGTGGAAACACCATATATTTT. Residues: CAISESNSGNTIYF.